These 27 T cell receptor beta chains came from one sample sequenced in a study of beta chain features in type 1 diabetes. General study findings and limits: For Type 1 diabetes patients, all four CD4+ subsets carried TCRB CDR3s that were moderately but significantly shorter.

Investigators reverse transcribed all isolated RNA, so they sequenced expressed TCRB transcripts. Sequencing used immunoSEQ multiplex PCR; TCRdb keeps in-frame clones, though not all of them. The sample shows 350,000 to 450,000 clones, roughly an eighth of them seen only once. Antigens for these TCRs are unknown. The sequenced material came from naive CD4+ T cells from blood. Every receptor here comes from a woman aged 18 to 35 with type 1 diabetes.

V is TRBV6-1 and J is TRBJ1-5; 8 bases map to TRBD1. The V and J ends lost 11 bases and 5 bases, in that order; junction bases with no gene match: 5. In germline, CDR1 is MNHNS, CDR2 SASEGT. This CDR3 has 12 residues. This CDR3 is CALGTGHQPQHF. The CDR3 DNA sequence: TGTGCCTTAGGGACAGGTCATCAGCCCCAGCATTTT.

The gene calls are TRBV6-5 and TRBJ2-7; 11 bases agree with TRBD2. The ends lost 5 bases at V and 5 bases at J; junction bases unmatched: 5. CDR3 length: 14 residues. Per germline, CDR1 MNHEY and CDR2 SVGAGI. CDR3 nucleotide sequence: TGTGCCAGCAGTCATTATAGCGGGAGGGACGAGCAGTACTTC. Protein sequence: CASSHYSGRDEQYF.

The CDR3 here is CASSPPSGSRVEQYF. CDR3 nucleotide sequence: TGTGCCAGCAGCCCCCCGAGCGGGAGCAGGGTCGAGCAGTACTTC. The chain joins TRBV5-4 to TRBJ2-7, with 8 bases fitting TRBD2. The CDR3 totals 15 residues. Germline V gene sequence: CDR1 SGHNT, CDR2 YYREEE (reference sequence). V lost 4 bases and J lost 6; bases outside the gene matches: 12.

In its sample, this clone was seen a few times. The chain employs TRBV30 and TRBJ1-3; D is uncertain. With 4 bases removed from V and 0 bases from J, the gap between germline ends came to 7 bases. The CDR3 has 13 residues. In germline, CDR1 is GTSNPN, CDR2 SVGIG (reference sequence). The CDR3: CAWTQNSGNTIYF. The CDR3 DNA reads as TGTGCCTGGACACAGAACTCTGGAAACACCATATATTTT.

V is TRBV4-3 and J is TRBJ2-3; 9 nucleotides match TRBD1. The CDR3 sequence is 15 residues long. After removal of 0 bases from V and 8 bases from J, the junction contained 6 bases not matched to a gene. CDR1 and CDR2 from the germline V gene are LGHNA and YSLEER. The CDR3 DNA reads TGCGCCAGCAGCCAAGAGGGACAGGGATCGGGTACGCAGTATTTT. Translated: CASSQEGQGSGTQYF.

This clone was seen more than once but under ten times. V gene TRBV29-1 combines with J gene TRBJ2-1; D not certain. Trimming removed 8 bases at V and 7 bases at J, with 18 bases between. The CDR3 runs to 13 residues. Germline V gene lookup returns CDR1 SQVTM and CDR2 ANQGSEA. DNA for the CDR3: TGCAGCCTAAGTAGTGGGCCGCTAAATGAGCAGTTCTTC. Protein product: CSLSSGPLNEQFF.

In this sample, this clone turned up a few times. The V call is TRBV29-1, the J call TRBJ1-1; 8 bases align to TRBD1. The CDR3 contains 13 residues. Germline trimming cut 7 bases from V and 4 bases from J; bases unmatched to any gene: 8. Germline CDR1 is SQVTM and CDR2 is ANQGSEA. CDR3 nucleotide sequence: TGCAGCGGGTCAGGGGGCGCGATCACTGAAGCTTTCTTT. Translating it yields CSGSGGAITEAFF. Full variable domain (outside the CDR3, taken from reference TRBV29-1 and TRBJ1-1): SAVISQKPSRDICQRGTSLTIQCQVDSQVTMMFWYRQQPGQSLTLIATANQGSEATYESGFVIDKFPISRPNLTFSTLTVSNMSPEDSSIYLCSGSGGAITEAFFGQGTRLTVV.

This chain links TRBV5-4 with TRBJ1-2; D is ambiguous. The CDR3 length is 12 residues. The germline CDR1 and CDR2 sequences are SGHNT and YYREEE (reference sequence). Trimming took 4 bases from V and 4 from J, leaving 8 bases between them. The CDR3 region has the DNA TGTGCCAGCAGCACGAACAGCTATGGCTACACCTTC. It encodes CASSTNSYGYTF.

The V and J genes are TRBV5-1 and TRBJ2-5; 10 bases are a match to TRBD1. The CDR3 has 16 amino acids. Germline V gene sequence: CDR1 SGHRS, CDR2 YFSETQ. J lost 4 bases, V lost 2 bases, and 8 bases had no gene match. The CDR3 sequence is CASSLLGTGDTETQYF. The CDR3, as DNA: TGCGCCAGCAGCTTACTCGGGACAGGGGATACAGAGACCCAGTACTTC.

In this sample, this clone turned up a few times. The rearrangement uses TRBV30 and TRBJ1-4, with unresolved D. The germline V and J ends were trimmed by 0 bases and 0 bases, with 5 bases remaining between them. This CDR3 comprises 14 residues. Germline CDR1 reads GTSNPN; CDR2 reads SVGIG (reference sequence). CDR3 loop: CAWSVLPTNEKLFF. The CDR3 DNA is TGTGCCTGGAGTGTACTACCAACTAATGAAAAACTGTTTTTT. The full variable domain, its missing parts supplied by reference TRBV30 and TRBJ1-4, is SQTIHQWPATLVQPVGSPLSLECTVEGTSNPNLYWYRQAAGRGLQLLFYSVGIGQISSEVPQNLSASRPQDRQFILSSKKLLLSDSGFYLCAWSVLPTNEKLFFGSGTQLSVL.

This clone was detected a few times. The DNA for the CDR3 is TGCGCCAGCATGAAGGGGAAAGCTTTCTTT. This gives the protein CASMKGKAFF. This rearrangement joins TRBV5-1 to TRBJ1-1; tentative D call: TRBD1 (5 bases). The CDR3 runs 10 residues. Germline values: CDR1 SGHRS, CDR2 YFSETQ. Trimming took off 6 bases at V and 9 bases at J, with 9 bases between the two ends.

The genes are TRBV6-6 and TRBJ2-7; TRBD2 agrees at 12 bases. Germline lookup yields CDR1 MNHNY and CDR2 SVGAGI (reference sequence). Trimming took 6 bases from V and 5 from J; bases not matched to a gene: 8. There are 15 residues in the CDR3. The CDR3 protein is CASRLTGTSGHEQYF. In DNA form, the CDR3 reads TGTGCCAGCAGACTTACCGGGACTAGCGGGCACGAGCAGTACTTC.

The V gene is TRBV7-2, the J gene TRBJ2-7; 8 bases match TRBD1. The CDR3 contains 14 residues. Per germline, CDR1 SGHTA and CDR2 FQGNSA. J gave up 4 bases and V 5 bases, and 7 bases lay outside the gene matches. This chain's CDR3 is CASSGQGRGYEQYF. CDR3 bases: TGTGCCAGCAGCGGACAGGGACGGGGGTACGAGCAGTACTTC.

This clone was counted only a few times. This chain joins TRBV6-6 and TRBJ1-2; the D is unclear. Germline V CDR1 and CDR2: MNHNY, SVGAGI (reference sequence). Trimming removed 7 bases from V and 4 bases from J, with 16 bases in between. The length of the CDR3 is 14 residues. CDR3 region: CASTPEGTGYGYTF. CDR3 in DNA: TGTGCCAGCACCCCAGAGGGTACCGGCTATGGCTACACCTTC.

The chain is built from TRBV2 and TRBJ2-2; D call uncertain. The germline V gene encodes CDR1 SNHLY and CDR2 FYNNEI. This CDR3 is built from 11 residues. The germline V and J ends were trimmed by 2 bases and 13 bases, with 8 bases remaining between them. This chain's CDR3 is CASSEFEVLFF. In DNA form, the CDR3 reads TGTGCCAGCAGTGAATTTGAGGTGCTGTTTTTT.

In regard to this clone: This sample also contains other DNA sequences that code for the same CDR3. CDR3 DNA sequence: TGCAGCGTAGGGGACTACTCCTACGAGCAGTACTTC. This gives the protein CSVGDYSYEQYF. The rearrangement uses TRBV29-1 and TRBJ2-7, with TRBD2 matching over 7 bases. Germline V lookup: CDR1 SQVTM, CDR2 ANQGSEA. With V trimmed by 6 bases and J by 0 bases, 2 bases remained unmatched. This CDR3 region has 12 residues.

The rearrangement joins TRBV5-6 to TRBJ1-5, with D possibly being TRBD1 (6 bases). The CDR3 extends over 14 amino acids. Germline-derived CDR1 and CDR2 are SGHDT and YYEEEE. Trimming took 2 bases from V and 6 from J, leaving 12 bases between them. The CDR3 DNA follows: TGTGCCAGCAGCTTTGCGGGGGGCGTTCAGCCCCAGCATTTT. It translates to CASSFAGGVQPQHF.

The chain carries TRBV7-9 and TRBJ1-2, with 8 bases aligning to TRBD1. This CDR3 has 13 amino acids. With 5 bases clipped from V and 7 bases from J, the junction kept 6 bases outside the gene matches. Germline-derived CDR1 and CDR2 are SEHNR and FQNEAQ (reference sequence). The DNA of the CDR3 is TGTGCCAGCAGCCCAGGACAGGGTGCTGGCTACACCTTC. Residues: CASSPGQGAGYTF.

V is TRBV5-6 and J is TRBJ2-3, with 15 bases identical to TRBD2. Germline-derived CDR1 and CDR2 are SGHDT and YYEEEE. V shed 3 bases and J 2 bases; nucleotides not matched to a gene: 7. The CDR3 consists of 18 residues. The CDR3 bases are TGTGCCAGCAGCTCTCCGGGACTAGCGGGGGGATTCACAGATACGCAGTATTTT. This codes for CASSSPGLAGGFTDTQYF.

This clone has only a few counts. The chain couples TRBV5-4 to TRBJ2-3; D call uncertain. The CDR3 runs to 14 residues. With 4 bases removed from V and 2 bases from J, the gap between germline ends came to 11 bases. CDR1 SGHNT and CDR2 YYREEE come from the germline V gene (reference sequence). The CDR3 bases are TGTGCCAGCAGCCCCACCACAGCCACAGATACGCAGTATTTT. As protein: CASSPTTATDTQYF.

This clone was seen only a few times. One end of the junction varies from germline; a read error may be responsible. The chain has TRBV6-7 and TRBJ2-3, with TRBD2 identical over 11 bases. TRBV6-7 is sorted into the ORF group, with uncertain function. The CDR3 is 14 residues long. In DNA form, the CDR3 reads TGTGCCAGCAGTGCGAACCAAACTAGCGGGAGTTGCGATTTT. Residues: CASSANQTSGSCDF.

This clone was seen a handful of times. The chain couples TRBV6-5 to TRBJ2-2; D perhaps matches TRBD1 (5 bases). This CDR3 region has 14 residues. V was shortened by 1 base and J by 5 bases, with 8 bases between the two germline ends. Germline CDR1 is MNHEY and CDR2 is SVGAGI. The CDR3 DNA follows: TGTGCCAGCAGTTACTATCCAGGGACCGGGGAGCTGTTTTTT. It codes for CASSYYPGTGELFF.

This clone was counted between two and nine times. The V call is TRBV30, the J call TRBJ1-2, with 10 nucleotides matching TRBD1. Germline V gene sequence: CDR1 GTSNPN, CDR2 SVGIG (reference sequence). Germline trimming cut 5 bases from V and 8 bases from J; bases unmatched to any gene: 2. This CDR3 region has 11 residues. CDR3 amino acids: CAWGQGGGYTF. CDR3 bases: TGTGCCTGGGGACAGGGGGGGGGCTACACCTTC.

This clone was picked up a small number of times. V is TRBV5-1 and J is TRBJ1-1; D is undetermined. V lost 4 bases and J lost 4, with 14 bases in between. This CDR3 is 14 amino acids long. Germline V lookup: CDR1 SGHRS, CDR2 YFSETQ. The CDR3 spells CASSPGPGATEAFF. The CDR3 region has the DNA TGCGCCAGCAGCCCTGGCCCGGGTGCCACTGAAGCTTTCTTT.

V and J are TRBV9 and TRBJ2-1; TRBD1 might be the D (6 bases). V gave up 2 bases and J gave up 5 bases, with 17 bases separating them. Germline V lookup: CDR1 SGDLS, CDR2 YYNGEE. This CDR3 comprises 16 residues. CDR3 protein: CASSVEIGTPNNEQFF. The CDR3, as DNA: TGTGCCAGCAGCGTGGAAATCGGGACACCGAACAATGAGCAGTTCTTC.

This clone showed up just a few times. The CDR3 sequence is CASSPPPAGTYTGELFF. CDR3 nucleotides: TGTGCCAGCAGCCCACCACCTGCGGGGACCTACACCGGGGAGCTGTTTTTT. The chain is built from TRBV7-9 and TRBJ2-2, with a tentative D call TRBD2 (6 bases). V dropped 5 bases and J dropped 3 bases, with 19 bases sitting between them. Germline loops: CDR1 SEHNR, CDR2 FQNEAQ (reference sequence). The CDR3 contains 17 residues.

The chain carries TRBV6-6 and TRBJ2-1; perhaps TRBD2 as D (5 bases). The germline CDR1 and CDR2 sequences are MNHNY and SVGAGI (reference sequence). V lost 8 bases and J lost 0, with 14 bases in between. The CDR3 sequence is 15 residues long. This chain's CDR3 is CASQWESPSYNEQFF. The CDR3 bases are TGTGCCAGCCAATGGGAGTCACCCTCCTACAATGAGCAGTTCTTC.